This entry concerns a single TCR beta chain. Antigen unknown. Trimming pared 6 bases from V and 7 bases from J, leaving 13 bases between. CDR1 MDHEN and CDR2 SYDVKM come from the germline V gene. The CDR3 runs 14 residues. This entry is derived from a study of cytomegalovirus exposure and HLA in healthy donors. As for the study in general: Prior work identified around 120 million unique TCR beta sequences in around 170 million T cells. Overall study results and limits: In a later analysis, across HLA loci, associated TCR counts were highest for DRB1, lowest for HLA-C.

60 Vbeta and 13 Jbeta primers were used in PCR. TCRdb keeps only in-frame clones here, not all; method: immunoSEQ multiplex PCR. The sample has about 150,000 clones; about four fifths are singletons. The sample taken for sequencing was PBMCs. This chain connects TRBV28 to TRBJ1-6; TRBD1 might be the D (5 bases). This TCR came from a man younger than 40 in good health and CMV-seropositive. The CDR3 loop is CASSRGVRNSPLHF. In DNA, the CDR3 is TGTGCCAGCAGCCGGGGGGTCAGAAATTCACCCCTCCACTTT.